These T cell receptor beta chains were read from a single sample in a study of CD4 T cells in relation to SARS-CoV-2 and coronaviruses. Using immunoSEQ multiplex PCR, the repertoire was profiled, and TCRdb retains in-frame clones only, with some absent. Among about 54,000 clones listed, 90% to 95% were seen once. Specimen: naive CD4+ T cells from PBMCs. The receptors originated from an adult with COVID-19. Each CDR3 is given without its conserved first and last residue. Clone size appears in some rows only: once, few, many, or a class for an expanded clone.

clone_size	v_call	j_call	cdr3_aa
NA	TRBV19	TRBJ2-5	ASSIGIAGQETQY
NA	TRBV6-5	TRBJ1-4	ASSRGQRWSEKLF
NA	TRBV11-2	TRBJ2-7	ASSLLLAGPTQPPYEQY
NA	TRBV4-1	TRBJ2-7	ASSTLADPYEQY
NA	TRBV18	TRBJ2-1	ASSQYGGNEQF
NA	TRBV3-1/TRBV3-2	TRBJ1-1	ASSQDRGREEAF
NA	TRBV28	TRBJ1-5	ASSLGAWAWGGIQPQH
NA	TRBV27	TRBJ2-3	ASSQVTLTDTQY
NA	TRBV10-3	TRBJ2-3	AISLGLGGTDTQY
NA	TRBV2	TRBJ1-4	ASSAGLREKLF
NA	TRBV2	TRBJ2-6	ASSWQGVSGANVLT
few	TRBV2	TRBJ2-1	ASREYNEQF
NA	TRBV3-1/TRBV3-2	TRBJ2-7	ASSRTATPPYEQY
NA	TRBV2	TRBJ2-7	ASSWTPGYEQY
NA	TRBV5-6	TRBJ1-2	ASSLGHSNYGYT
NA	TRBV25-1	TRBJ2-5	ASSDLPGQILETQY